The clone carrying this T cell receptor (beta chain) was picked up a small number of times. Its antigen remains unknown. TCRdb reanalysed the 5' RACE reads using MiXCR and keeps one entry per CDR3 protein. The sample records fewer than 650,000 distinct CDR3 sequences, roughly 22% being singletons. The data derive from a study of T-cell memory formation after mild COVID-19. At the level of the study: Most TCR clusters belonged to a single donor. Study conclusions and caveats: Shrinking CD4+ clones resided mostly in CM and EM, and CD8+ ones in EMRA. Certain responding clones were present in pre-infection memory, suggesting participation of cross-reactive memory.

This TCR was sampled from an adult woman who had mild COVID-19 (a few samples of this study predate the infection). Cell type and time point are not known. Sequenced sample: PBMCs or a T cell subset sorted from them (not recorded which).

CDR3 loop: CASSSKGAETQYF. CDR3 DNA: TGTGCCAGCAGTTCGAAGGGTGCGGAGACCCAGTACTTC. The rearrangement joins TRBV27 to TRBJ2-5; no clear D gene. V was trimmed by 4 bases and J by 5 bases, leaving 11 bases between them. Germline assignment: CDR1 MNHEY and CDR2 SMNVEV (reference sequence). The CDR3 covers 13 residues.